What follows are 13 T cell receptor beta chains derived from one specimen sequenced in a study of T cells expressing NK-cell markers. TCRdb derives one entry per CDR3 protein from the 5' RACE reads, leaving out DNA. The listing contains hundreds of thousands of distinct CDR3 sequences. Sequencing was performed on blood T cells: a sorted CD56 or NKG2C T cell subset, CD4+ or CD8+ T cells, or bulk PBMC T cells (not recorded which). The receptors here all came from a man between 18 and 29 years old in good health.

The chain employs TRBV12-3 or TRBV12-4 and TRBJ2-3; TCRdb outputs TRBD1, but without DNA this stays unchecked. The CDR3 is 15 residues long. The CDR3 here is CASSPRGARADTQYF.

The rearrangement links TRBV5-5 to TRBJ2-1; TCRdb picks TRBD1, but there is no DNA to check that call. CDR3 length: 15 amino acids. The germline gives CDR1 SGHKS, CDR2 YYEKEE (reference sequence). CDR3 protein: CASSYDRGMYNEQFF.

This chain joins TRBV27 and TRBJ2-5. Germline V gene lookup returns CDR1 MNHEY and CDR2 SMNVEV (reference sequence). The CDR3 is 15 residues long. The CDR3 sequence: CASSLSSDPRETQYF.

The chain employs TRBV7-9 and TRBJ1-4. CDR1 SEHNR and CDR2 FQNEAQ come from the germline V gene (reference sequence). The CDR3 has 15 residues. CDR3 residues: CASSLASVRNEKLFF. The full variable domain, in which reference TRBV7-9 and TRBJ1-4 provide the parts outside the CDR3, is DTGVSQNPRHKITKRGQNVTFRCDPISEHNRLYWYRQTLGQGPEFLTYFQNEAQLEKSRLLSDRFSAERPKGSFSTLEIQRTEQGDSAMYLCASSLASVRNEKLFFGSGTQLSVL.

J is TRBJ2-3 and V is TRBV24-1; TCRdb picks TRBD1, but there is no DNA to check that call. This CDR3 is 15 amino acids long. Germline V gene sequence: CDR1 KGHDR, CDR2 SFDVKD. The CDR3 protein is CATSYSGPAADTQYF.

This CDR3 is CATSTLSGLAGSEEQYF. The chain employs TRBV15 and TRBJ2-7; checking the TCRdb D call of TRBD2 is not possible without DNA. The CDR3 is 17 amino acids. Per the germline V gene, CDR1 is LNHNV and CDR2 is YYDKDF (reference sequence). Based on the CDR3 plus reference TRBV15 and TRBJ2-7, the full variable domain is DAMVIQNPRYQVTQFGKPVTLSCSQTLNHNVMYWYQQKSSQAPKLLFHYYDKDFNNEADTPDNFQSRRPNTSFCFLDIRSPGLGDTAMYLCATSTLSGLAGSEEQYFGPGTRLTVT.

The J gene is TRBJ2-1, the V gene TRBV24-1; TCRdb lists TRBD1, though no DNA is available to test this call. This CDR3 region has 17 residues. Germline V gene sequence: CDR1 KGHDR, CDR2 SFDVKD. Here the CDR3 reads CATSLPPVWGYYNEQFF.

The CDR3 sequence: CASSLDGRAMETQYF. This chain links TRBV5-1 with TRBJ2-5; TCRdb picks TRBD2, but there is no DNA to check that call. Per germline, CDR1 SGHRS and CDR2 YFSETQ. CDR3 length equals 15 residues.

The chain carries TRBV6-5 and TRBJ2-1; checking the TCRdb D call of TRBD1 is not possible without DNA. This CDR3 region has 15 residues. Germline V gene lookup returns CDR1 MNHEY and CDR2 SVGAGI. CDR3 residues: CASSLSGQVSYEQFF.

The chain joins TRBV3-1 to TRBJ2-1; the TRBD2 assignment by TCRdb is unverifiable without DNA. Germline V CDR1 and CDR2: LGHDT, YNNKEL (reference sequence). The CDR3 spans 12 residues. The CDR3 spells CASSQKGGQQFF.

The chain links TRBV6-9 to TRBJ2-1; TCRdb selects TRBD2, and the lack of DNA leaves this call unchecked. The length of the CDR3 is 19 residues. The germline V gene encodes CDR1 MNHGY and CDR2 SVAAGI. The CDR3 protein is CASSPRGTSGSGEYNEQFF.

This CDR3 is CSARHPGTGPEQYF. The chain uses TRBV20-1 and TRBJ2-3; the TRBD1 assignment by TCRdb is unverifiable without DNA. In germline, CDR1 is DFQATT, CDR2 SNEGSKA (reference sequence). The CDR3 is 14 residues long.

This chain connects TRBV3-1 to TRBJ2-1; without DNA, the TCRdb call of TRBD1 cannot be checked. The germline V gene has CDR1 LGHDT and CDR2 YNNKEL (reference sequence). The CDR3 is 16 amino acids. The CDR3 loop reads CASSQAGPGLIDEQFF.